These 5 T cell receptor beta chains originate from one sample sequenced in a study of cytomegalovirus exposure and HLA in healthy donors. 60 Vbeta and 13 Jbeta primers were used in PCR. Produced via immunoSEQ multiplex PCR; TCRdb's table is partial and in-frame only. The sample yields 150,000 to 200,000 clones, 65% to 90% seen once. Sequencing used PBMCs. The receptor set was obtained from a woman aged 18-29 years in good health and CMV-seronegative.

J is TRBJ2-7 and V is TRBV10-3, with D tentatively TRBD2 (5 bases). Looked up from germline, CDR1 is ENHRY and CDR2 is SYGVKD. Trimming cost V 4 bases and J 6 bases, with 7 bases left between them. This CDR3 is built from 11 residues. The CDR3 DNA follows: TGTGCCATCAGTGCTGGGAGCGAGCAGTACTTC. Translating it yields CAISAGSEQYF.

This clone was observed a few times. The chain combines TRBV5-4 with TRBJ2-7; D is uncertain. V was cut by 4 bases and J by 3 bases, with 17 bases left in between. The CDR3 extends over 15 amino acids. In germline, CDR1 is SGHNT, CDR2 YYREEE (reference sequence). CDR3 loop: CASSGNPTSHYEQYF. CDR3 nucleotides: TGTGCCAGCAGCGGAAACCCGACTTCACACTACGAGCAGTACTTC.

This chain joins TRBV4-1 and TRBJ2-2, with D maybe TRBD2 (7 bases). This CDR3 spans 15 amino acids. Trimming left V 4 bases short and J 6 bases short, with 15 bases between. CDR1 is MGHRA and CDR2 is YSYEKL in the germline V gene. The CDR3 sequence is CASSPEGGQAGELFF. Here the CDR3 DNA reads TGCGCCAGCAGCCCGGAGGGGGGGCAGGCCGGGGAGCTGTTTTTT.

The genes are TRBV6-1 and TRBJ2-2; 9 positions agree with TRBD2. The CDR3 extends over 15 amino acids. With V trimmed by 2 bases and J by 5 bases, 3 bases remained unmatched. The germline V gene encodes CDR1 MNHNS and CDR2 SASEGT. The CDR3 loop reads CASSESSGATGELFF. The CDR3 coding sequence is TGTGCCAGCAGTGAATCTAGCGGGGCTACCGGGGAGCTGTTTTTT.

This clone was seen a single time. The chain uses TRBV2 and TRBJ1-2; D might be TRBD1 (5 bases). The CDR3 length is 12 residues. Germline CDR1 reads SNHLY; CDR2 reads FYNNEI. V gave up 4 bases and J gave up 4 bases, with 7 bases separating them. The CDR3 bases are TGTGCCAGCAGTGTGACAGTCTATGGCTACACCTTC. The encoded protein is CASSVTVYGYTF.